The 18 T cell receptor beta chains in this list originate from one sample, sequenced in a study of T cell clonotyping in hematopoietic cell transplantation. Produced via immunoSEQ multiplex PCR; TCRdb's table is partial and in-frame only. The data hold 8,500 to 9,000 clones, with 85% observed a single time. The specimen was PBMCs, collected 180 days after allogeneic stem cell transplant. All receptors come from a female patient aged 30 to 40 who had an allogeneic stem cell transplant, so the T cells may come from the graft donor. Some clones in this sample may be carry-over from other donors' samples.

The chain recombines TRBV10-3 with TRBJ1-1; D is uncertain. The CDR3 has 12 residues. Trimming shortened V by 4 bases and J by 5 bases, and 8 bases separated the two germline ends. CDR1 ENHRY and CDR2 SYGVKD come from the germline V gene. The CDR3 DNA sequence: TGTGCCATCAGTGTCGGAGGAACTGAAGCTTTCTTT. This codes for CAISVGGTEAFF.

The chain combines TRBV6-5 with TRBJ2-7; D possibly corresponds to TRBD1 (5 bases). V gave up 2 bases and J gave up 7 bases, with 12 bases separating them. Germline V lookup: CDR1 MNHEY, CDR2 SVGAGI. The CDR3 contains 13 residues. The CDR3 is CASSYLPGYEQYF. The CDR3 nucleotides read TGTGCCAGCAGTTACCTGCCAGGGTATGAGCAGTACTTC.

This clone is medium-sized by share. The V gene is TRBV5-1, the J gene TRBJ2-2; D is unresolved. CDR1 is SGHRS, CDR2 YFSETQ, per germline. This CDR3 contains 13 residues. V was shortened by 6 bases and J by 4 bases, with 10 bases between the two germline ends. CDR3 amino acids: CASTAGGTGELFF. As DNA, the CDR3 is TGCGCCAGCACGGCAGGTGGCACCGGGGAGCTGTTTTTT.

This chain connects TRBV7-2 to TRBJ1-3; no clear D. The CDR3 sequence is 13 residues long. V shed 1 base and J shed 6 bases, with 7 bases lying between them. Germline CDR1 reads SGHTA; CDR2 reads FQGNSA. CDR3 DNA: TGTGCCAGCAGCTTAGTACTCCTAAACACCATATATTTT. This encodes CASSLVLLNTIYF. Supplemented by reference TRBV7-2 and TRBJ1-3, the full variable domain reads GAGVSQSPSNKVTEKGKDVELRCDPISGHTALYWYRQSLGQGLEFLIYFQGNSAPDKSGLPSDRFSAERTGGSVSTLTIQRTQQEDSAVYLCASSLVLLNTIYFGEGSWLTVV.

This clone appeared a single time. The chain recombines TRBV10-3 with TRBJ1-2, with 7 bases fitting TRBD1. The CDR3 extends over 16 amino acids. Trimming at V came to 3 bases and at J to 3 bases, leaving 10 bases not matched to a gene. CDR1 ENHRY and CDR2 SYGVKD come from the germline V gene. CDR3 protein: CAISDPTGGTDYGYTF. CDR3 nucleotide sequence: TGTGCCATCAGTGATCCCACAGGCGGGACAGACTATGGCTACACCTTC.

CDR3: CASRRGSGAVETQYF. CDR3 nucleotides: TGTGCCAGCAGACGAGGTAGCGGGGCAGTAGAGACCCAGTACTTC. V gene TRBV6-5 combines with J gene TRBJ2-5, with TRBD2 identical over 8 bases. Looked up from germline, CDR1 is MNHEY and CDR2 is SVGAGI. The CDR3 spans 15 residues. Trimming cost V 6 bases and J 4 bases; bases outside gene matches: 10.

There are a few counts of this clone. The rearrangement joins TRBV18 to TRBJ2-7, with D maybe TRBD2 (5 bases). V was cut by 7 bases and J by 5 bases, with 15 bases left in between. The germline V gene has CDR1 KGHSH and CDR2 LQKENI. The CDR3 is made up of 13 amino acids. The CDR3 protein is CASCDLSGNEQYF. The DNA of the CDR3 is TGTGCCAGCTGTGACCTCTCCGGGAACGAGCAGTACTTC.

This chain joins TRBV30 and TRBJ2-7; D gene ambiguous. The CDR3 sequence is 12 residues long. Germline assignment: CDR1 GTSNPN and CDR2 SVGIG (reference sequence). Trimming removed 3 bases from V and 3 bases from J, with 9 bases in between. The CDR3 nucleotides read TGTGCCTGGAGGACTGGCAACTACGAGCAGTACTTC. Translated, it gives CAWRTGNYEQYF.

This rearrangement joins TRBV19 to TRBJ1-2; D perhaps matches TRBD1 (5 bases). With 9 bases removed from V and 2 bases from J, the gap between germline ends came to 13 bases. Germline assignment: CDR1 LNHDA and CDR2 SQIVND (reference sequence). The CDR3 has 13 amino acids. CDR3 loop: CASSGRGNYGYTF. The CDR3 DNA sequence: TGTGCCAGCTCGGGACGGGGGAACTATGGCTACACCTTC. Combining the CDR3 with reference TRBV19 and TRBJ1-2 gives the whole variable domain DGGITQSPKYLFRKEGQNVTLSCEQNLNHDAMYWYRQDPGQGLRLIYYSQIVNDFQKGDIAEGYSVSREKKESFPLTVTSAQKNPTAFYLCASSGRGNYGYTFGSGTRLTVV.

The chain employs TRBV7-9 and TRBJ1-2, with TRBD1 identical over 8 bases. The CDR3 extends over 15 amino acids. Germline V gene data show CDR1 as SEHNR and CDR2 as FQNEAQ (reference sequence). V gave up 5 bases and J gave up 2 bases; unmatched junction bases: 7. DNA of the CDR3: TGTGCCAGCAGCGGCCTGAGACAGGGGAACTATGGCTACACCTTC. This gives the protein CASSGLRQGNYGYTF.

The rearrangement joins TRBV7-8 to TRBJ2-7; a weak D match, TRBD2 (6 bases). Germline V gene lookup returns CDR1 SGHVS and CDR2 FQNEAQ. The V end lost 2 bases, the J end lost 2 bases, and 10 bases lay between the germline ends. The CDR3 covers 14 residues. CDR3 sequence: CASSLLGLTYEQYF. The CDR3 DNA follows: TGTGCCAGCAGCTTATTGGGACTGACCTACGAGCAGTACTTC.

V and J are TRBV7-2 and TRBJ1-3; D ambiguous. Trimming took 3 bases from V and 1 from J, leaving 4 bases between them. The CDR3 loop spans 13 amino acids. Germline V lookup: CDR1 SGHTA, CDR2 FQGNSA. The CDR3 loop reads CASSFTSGNTIYF. The CDR3 DNA reads as TGTGCCAGCAGCTTTACGTCTGGAAACACCATATATTTT.

The chain links TRBV19 to TRBJ1-1; D is undetermined. The CDR3 has 14 residues. V lost 7 bases to trimming and J lost 0 bases, with 12 bases between them. In germline, CDR1 is LNHDA, CDR2 SQIVND (reference sequence). The CDR3 region is CASMSVSMNTEAFF. The CDR3 nucleotides read TGTGCCAGTATGAGCGTTTCGATGAACACTGAAGCTTTCTTT.

CDR3 region: CASSPFNSGNTIYF. The CDR3 DNA sequence: TGTGCCAGCAGTCCCTTCAACTCTGGAAACACCATATATTTT. The chain combines TRBV6-5 with TRBJ1-3, with D unclear. The V end was cut by 5 bases, the J end by 0 bases, with 8 bases between. CDR1 MNHEY and CDR2 SVGAGI come from the germline V gene. There are 14 residues in the CDR3.

The chain employs TRBV21-1 and TRBJ1-5. TRBV21-1 is assigned pseudogene status. This CDR3 contains 14 residues. The CDR3 bases are TGTGCCAGCAGCAAAGCTAGCAGCGAAAGGCCCCAGCATTTT. This gives the protein CASSKASSERPQHF.

The chain carries TRBV2 and TRBJ1-4; TRBD1 is a possible D gene (6 bases). The germline gives CDR1 SNHLY, CDR2 FYNNEI. The CDR3 runs 14 residues. Trimming shortened V by 6 bases and J by 5 bases, and 13 bases separated the two germline ends. CDR3 DNA: TGTGCCAGCAGAAAAAACAGGGAAAATGAAAAACTGTTTTTT. This gives the protein CASRKNRENEKLFF.

The chain links TRBV30 to TRBJ1-2; no definite D call. With 5 bases removed from V and 7 bases from J, the gap between germline ends came to 20 bases. This CDR3 region has 14 residues. Germline V gene lookup returns CDR1 GTSNPN and CDR2 SVGIG (reference sequence). CDR3 nucleotides: TGTGCCTGGGCTGGTAAGGCCCCGAGTTCTGGCTACACCTTC. Its protein product is CAWAGKAPSSGYTF.

This clone was seen just once. This sequence joins TRBV7-2 and TRBJ1-5, with D hard to call. Germline values: CDR1 SGHTA, CDR2 FQGNSA. Trimming cost V 4 bases and J 6 bases, with 13 bases left between them. CDR3 length: 14 residues. This CDR3 is CASSSGLYAQPQHF. The CDR3 coding sequence is TGTGCCAGCAGCTCAGGACTCTACGCTCAGCCCCAGCATTTT.